This T cell receptor (beta chain) was recorded in a study of blood T cell repertoires in COVID-19. TCRdb's table, derived via immunoSEQ multiplex PCR, lists solely in-frame clones and lacks some. Counted here are roughly 260,000 clones, about 90% occurring once; the ten biggest clones make up approximately 1.2%. This CDR3 is 15 amino acids long. V was clipped by 3 bases and J by 2 bases, with 16 bases between them. Germline values: CDR1 DFQATT, CDR2 SNEGSKA (reference sequence). Across fewer than 25 US areas, participants ranged in age from roughly 18 to 95 years. Clinical histories supplied by participants themselves formed the basis of cohort assignment.

Sequencing was carried out using PBMCs or T cells enriched from blood (not recorded which). The TCR originated in a human donor in a cohort exposed to, infected with or recovered from COVID-19 (not recorded which). The donor label of this sample is uncertain. The chain is built from TRBV20-1 and TRBJ2-5; perhaps TRBD1 as D (5 bases). Written as DNA, the CDR3 is TGCAGTGCTAGTCAGGGAAGCCCGGCTCAAGAGACCCAGTACTTC. It is translated as CSASQGSPAQETQYF.